This T cell receptor (beta chain) was documented in a study of blood T cell repertoires in COVID-19. Study at large: From T cells, B-cell-depleted T cells, or PBMCs came the material, which was cDNA or gDNA.

This clone has only a few counts. Germline CDR1 reads KGHSH; CDR2 reads LQKENI. This CDR3 is built from 17 residues. V shed 2 bases and J 5 bases; nucleotides not matched to a gene: 10. The repertoire was sequenced with immunoSEQ multiplex PCR; TCRdb's copy has only in-frame clones and lacks some. This table holds hundreds of thousands of clones, roughly 80% found once. The receptor was derived from a woman older than 75 with active or convalescent COVID-19. The gene calls are TRBV18 and TRBJ2-2, with 8 nucleotides matching TRBD1. The sample consisted of peripheral blood. The CDR3 region has the DNA TGTGCCAGCTCACCAGAAAGGACAGGGCGAAGAACCGGGGAGCTGTTTTTT. The encoded protein is CASSPERTGRRTGELFF.